This T cell receptor (beta chain) emerged from a study of shared clonotypes between healthy human individuals. The overall study: A few men and a couple of women, aged 18 to 49, were donors.

V dropped 8 bases and J dropped 2 bases, with 9 bases sitting between them. CDR3 length equals 12 residues. Germline values: CDR1 SNHLY, CDR2 FYNNEI. In the CD4+ fraction, cells were divided into CD45RA+ naive and CD45RA-negative memory subsets. Sequenced by immunoSEQ multiplex PCR; TCRdb stores in-frame clones only, minus some. The data hold 2.5 million or so clones, with 90% to 95% observed a single time. The chain joins TRBV2 to TRBJ1-1, with D possibly matching TRBD1 (5 bases). The source material was naive CD4+ T cells sorted from blood. Subset here: CD45RA+ positively selected. This TCR derives from a man aged 18 to 30 in good health. Here the CDR3 reads CASGTGNTEAFF. DNA for the CDR3: TGTGCCAGCGGTACAGGAAACACTGAAGCTTTCTTT.